The entry below describes one TCR beta chain. What it recognizes is unknown. Time point indicated: baseline pretreatment blood. Regarding treatment: 15 Gy SBRT to primary tumor, nephrectomy 4 weeks later. Blood was sampled at baseline, 2 weeks and 4 weeks after SBRT. The data were obtained in a study of radiation and T cells in renal cell carcinoma. Study conclusions and caveats: Top tumor clonotypes rose in blood 2 weeks post-radiation, then contracted.

Method: immunoSEQ multiplex PCR; TCRdb's copy keeps in-frame clones and lacks some. The sample lists approximately 100,000 clones, around nine tenths occurring once. This CDR3 is built from 15 residues. CDR1 and CDR2 from the germline V gene are SGHKS and YYEKEE (reference sequence). J was trimmed by 6 bases and V by 4 bases; bases with no gene match: 6. The chain couples TRBV5-5 to TRBJ2-1; 11 nucleotides agree with TRBD2. The TCR originated in a man aged 45-65 years with renal cell carcinoma. This specimen consisted of blood, obtained from a patient whose treatment included radiotherapy and nephrectomy. Here the CDR3 DNA reads TGTGCCAGCAGCGTAGCGGGAGGGCTTCCCAATGAGCAGTTCTTC. Amino acids: CASSVAGGLPNEQFF.